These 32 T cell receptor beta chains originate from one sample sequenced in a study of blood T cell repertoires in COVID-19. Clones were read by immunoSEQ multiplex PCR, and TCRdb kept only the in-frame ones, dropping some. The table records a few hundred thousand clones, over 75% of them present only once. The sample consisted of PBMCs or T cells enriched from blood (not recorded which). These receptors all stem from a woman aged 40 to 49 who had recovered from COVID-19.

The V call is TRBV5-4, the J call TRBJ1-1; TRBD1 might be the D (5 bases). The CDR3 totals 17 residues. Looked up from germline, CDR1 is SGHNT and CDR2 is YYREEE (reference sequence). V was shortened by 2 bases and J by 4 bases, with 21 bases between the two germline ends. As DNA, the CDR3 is TGTGCCAGCAGCTTACAATTATCGGCGGGGCGGTCCACTGAAGCTTTCTTT. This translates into CASSLQLSAGRSTEAFF.

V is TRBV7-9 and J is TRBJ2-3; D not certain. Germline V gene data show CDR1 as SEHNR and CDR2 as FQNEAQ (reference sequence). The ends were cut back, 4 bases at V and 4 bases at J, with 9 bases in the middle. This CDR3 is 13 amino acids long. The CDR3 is CASSSEPADTQYF. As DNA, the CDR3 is TGTGCCAGCAGCTCGGAGCCCGCAGATACGCAGTATTTT.

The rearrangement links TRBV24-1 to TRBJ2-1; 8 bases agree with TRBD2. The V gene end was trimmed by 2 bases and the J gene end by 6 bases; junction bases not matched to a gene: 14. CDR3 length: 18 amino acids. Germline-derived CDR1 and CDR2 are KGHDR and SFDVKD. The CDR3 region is CATSDSTTGTAGGNEQFF. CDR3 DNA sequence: TGTGCCACCAGTGATTCTACCACCGGGACCGCGGGGGGCAATGAGCAGTTCTTC.

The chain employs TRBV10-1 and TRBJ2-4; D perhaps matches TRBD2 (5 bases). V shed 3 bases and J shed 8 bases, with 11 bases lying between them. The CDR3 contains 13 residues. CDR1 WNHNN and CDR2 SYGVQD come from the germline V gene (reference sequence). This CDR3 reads CASSEGPGDIQYF. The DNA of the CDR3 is TGCGCCAGCAGTGAAGGCCCCGGGGACATTCAGTACTTC.

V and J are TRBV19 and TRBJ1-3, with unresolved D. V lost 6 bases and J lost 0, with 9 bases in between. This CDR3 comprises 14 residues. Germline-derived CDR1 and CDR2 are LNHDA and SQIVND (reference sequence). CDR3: CASRYLSSGNTIYF. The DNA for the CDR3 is TGTGCCAGTAGGTATTTGAGCTCTGGAAACACCATATATTTT.

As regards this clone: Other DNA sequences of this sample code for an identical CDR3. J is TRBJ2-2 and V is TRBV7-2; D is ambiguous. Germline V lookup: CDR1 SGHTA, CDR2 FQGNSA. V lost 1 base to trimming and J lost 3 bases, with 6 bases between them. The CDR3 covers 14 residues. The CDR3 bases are TGTGCCAGCAGCTTAGGTGGCCACACCGGGGAGCTGTTTTTT. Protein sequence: CASSLGGHTGELFF.

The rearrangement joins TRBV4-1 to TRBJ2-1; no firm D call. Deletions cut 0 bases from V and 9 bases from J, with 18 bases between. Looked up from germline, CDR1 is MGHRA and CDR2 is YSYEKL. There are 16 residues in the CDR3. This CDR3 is CASSQDPSRPHSEQFF. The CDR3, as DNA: TGCGCCAGCAGCCAAGATCCGTCCCGCCCCCACTCTGAGCAGTTCTTC.

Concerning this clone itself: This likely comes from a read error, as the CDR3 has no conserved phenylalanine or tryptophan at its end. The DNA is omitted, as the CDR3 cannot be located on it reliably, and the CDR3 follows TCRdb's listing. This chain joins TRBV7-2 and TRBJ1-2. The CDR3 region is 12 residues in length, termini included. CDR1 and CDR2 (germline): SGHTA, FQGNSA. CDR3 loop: CASSLDGFAAVV.

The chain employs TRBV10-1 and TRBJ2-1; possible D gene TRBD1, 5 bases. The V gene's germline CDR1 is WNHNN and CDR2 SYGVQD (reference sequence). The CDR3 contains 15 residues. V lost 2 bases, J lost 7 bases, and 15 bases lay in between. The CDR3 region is CASSEEAGIQNEQFF. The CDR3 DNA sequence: TGCGCCAGCAGTGAGGAGGCAGGGATTCAGAATGAGCAGTTCTTC.

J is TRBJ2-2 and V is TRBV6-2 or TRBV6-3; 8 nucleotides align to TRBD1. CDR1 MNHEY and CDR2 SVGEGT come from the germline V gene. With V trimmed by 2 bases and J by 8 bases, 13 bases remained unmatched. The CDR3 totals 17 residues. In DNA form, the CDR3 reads TGTGCCAGCAGTTACGAACCCCTCAGGGGGCGTACGGGGGAGCTGTTTTTT. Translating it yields CASSYEPLRGRTGELFF.

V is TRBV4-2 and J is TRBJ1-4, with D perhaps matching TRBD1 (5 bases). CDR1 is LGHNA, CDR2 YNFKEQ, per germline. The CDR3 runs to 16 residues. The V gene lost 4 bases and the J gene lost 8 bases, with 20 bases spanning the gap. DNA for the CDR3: TGTGCCAGCAGCCGCTTGGGCGGGGCCAGGGACGAAAAACTGTTTTTT. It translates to CASSRLGGARDEKLFF.

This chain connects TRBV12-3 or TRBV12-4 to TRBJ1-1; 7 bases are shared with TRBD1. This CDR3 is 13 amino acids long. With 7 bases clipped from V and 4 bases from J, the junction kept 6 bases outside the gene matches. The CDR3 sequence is CASINRGTTEAFF. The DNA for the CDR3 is TGTGCCAGCATTAACAGGGGAACCACTGAAGCTTTCTTT.

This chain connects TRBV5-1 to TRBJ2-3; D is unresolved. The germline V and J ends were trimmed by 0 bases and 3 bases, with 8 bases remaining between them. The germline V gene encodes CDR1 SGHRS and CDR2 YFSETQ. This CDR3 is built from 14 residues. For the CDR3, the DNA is TGCGCCAGCAGCTTGGGATCCGAGACAGATACGCAGTATTTT. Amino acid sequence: CASSLGSETDTQYF.

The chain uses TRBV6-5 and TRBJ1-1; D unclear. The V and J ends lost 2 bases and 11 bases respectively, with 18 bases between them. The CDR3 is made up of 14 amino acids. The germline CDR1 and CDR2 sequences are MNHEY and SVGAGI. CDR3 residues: CASSYVGDLGEAFF. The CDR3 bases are TGTGCCAGCAGTTACGTCGGTGACTTGGGAGAGGCTTTCTTT.

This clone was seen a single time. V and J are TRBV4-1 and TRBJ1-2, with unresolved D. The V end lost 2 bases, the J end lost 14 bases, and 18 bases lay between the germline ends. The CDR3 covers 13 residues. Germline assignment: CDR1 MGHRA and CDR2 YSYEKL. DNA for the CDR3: TGCGCCAGCAGCCAACCCGCGGAGGATGTGGGTACCTTC. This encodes CASSQPAEDVGTF.

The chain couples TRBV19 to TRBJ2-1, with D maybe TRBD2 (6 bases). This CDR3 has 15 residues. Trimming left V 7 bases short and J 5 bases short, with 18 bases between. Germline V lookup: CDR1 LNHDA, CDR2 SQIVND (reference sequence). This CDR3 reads CASTPTRGINNEQFF. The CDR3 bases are TGTGCCAGTACTCCCACACGGGGGATTAACAATGAGCAGTTCTTC.

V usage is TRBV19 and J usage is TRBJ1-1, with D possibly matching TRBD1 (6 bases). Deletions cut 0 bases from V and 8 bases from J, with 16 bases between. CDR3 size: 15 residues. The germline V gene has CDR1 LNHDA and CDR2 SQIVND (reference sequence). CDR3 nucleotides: TGTGCCAGTAGTATAGATCATAATTCCGGGACAGAAGCTTTCTTT. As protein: CASSIDHNSGTEAFF.

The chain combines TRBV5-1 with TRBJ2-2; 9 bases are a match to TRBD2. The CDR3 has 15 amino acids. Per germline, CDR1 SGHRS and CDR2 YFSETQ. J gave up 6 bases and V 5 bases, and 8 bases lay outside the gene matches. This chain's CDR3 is CASRRLAGEPGELFF. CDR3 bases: TGCGCCAGCAGGCGTTTAGCGGGGGAGCCCGGGGAGCTGTTTTTT.

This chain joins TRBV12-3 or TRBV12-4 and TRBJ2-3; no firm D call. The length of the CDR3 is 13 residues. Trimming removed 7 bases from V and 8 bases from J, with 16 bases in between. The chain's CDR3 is CASTASWSPTQYF. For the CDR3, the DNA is TGTGCCAGCACAGCTAGTTGGTCTCCTACGCAGTATTTT.

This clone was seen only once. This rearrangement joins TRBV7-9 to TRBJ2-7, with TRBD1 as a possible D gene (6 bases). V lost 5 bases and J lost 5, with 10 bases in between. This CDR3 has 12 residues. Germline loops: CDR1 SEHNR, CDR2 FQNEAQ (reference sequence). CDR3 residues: CASSREGDEQYF. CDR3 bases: TGTGCCAGCAGCCGCGAGGGGGACGAGCAGTACTTC.

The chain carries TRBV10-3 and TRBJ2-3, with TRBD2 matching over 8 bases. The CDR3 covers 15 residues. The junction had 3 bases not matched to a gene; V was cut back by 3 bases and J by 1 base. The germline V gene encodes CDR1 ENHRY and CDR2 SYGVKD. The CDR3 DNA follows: TGTGCCATCAGTGATCCAGCGGGGGGCACAGATACGCAGTATTTT. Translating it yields CAISDPAGGTDTQYF.

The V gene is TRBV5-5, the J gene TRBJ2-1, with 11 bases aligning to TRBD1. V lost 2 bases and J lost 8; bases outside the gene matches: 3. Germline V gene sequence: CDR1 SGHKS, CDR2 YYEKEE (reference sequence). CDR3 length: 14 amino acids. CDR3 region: CASSFRDRGDEQFF. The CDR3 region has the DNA TGTGCCAGCAGCTTCCGGGACAGGGGGGATGAGCAGTTCTTC.

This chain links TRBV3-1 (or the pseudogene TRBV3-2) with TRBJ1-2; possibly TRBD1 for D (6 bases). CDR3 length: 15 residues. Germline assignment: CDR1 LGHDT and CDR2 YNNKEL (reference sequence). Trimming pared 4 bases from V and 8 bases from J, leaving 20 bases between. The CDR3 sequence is CASSPGTLLTTGYTF. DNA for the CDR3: TGTGCCAGCAGCCCGGGGACACTACTAACGACAGGCTACACCTTC.

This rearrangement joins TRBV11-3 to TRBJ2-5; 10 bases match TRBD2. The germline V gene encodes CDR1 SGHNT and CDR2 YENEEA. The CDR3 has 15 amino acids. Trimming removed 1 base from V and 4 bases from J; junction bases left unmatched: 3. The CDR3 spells CASSLVPSGRETQYF. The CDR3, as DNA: TGTGCCAGCAGCTTAGTGCCTAGCGGGAGAGAGACCCAGTACTTC.

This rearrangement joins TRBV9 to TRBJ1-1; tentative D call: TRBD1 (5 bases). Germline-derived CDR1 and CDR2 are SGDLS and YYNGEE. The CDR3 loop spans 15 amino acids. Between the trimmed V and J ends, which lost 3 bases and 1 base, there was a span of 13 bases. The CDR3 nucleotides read TGTGCCAGCAGCGGTCCAGGGAGGGCGAACACTGAAGCTTTCTTT. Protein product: CASSGPGRANTEAFF.

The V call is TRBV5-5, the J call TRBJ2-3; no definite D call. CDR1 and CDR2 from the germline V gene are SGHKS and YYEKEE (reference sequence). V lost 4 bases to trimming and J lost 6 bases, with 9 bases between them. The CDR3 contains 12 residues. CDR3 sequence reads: CASSPRADTQYF. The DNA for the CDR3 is TGTGCCAGCAGCCCCCGAGCGGATACGCAGTATTTT.

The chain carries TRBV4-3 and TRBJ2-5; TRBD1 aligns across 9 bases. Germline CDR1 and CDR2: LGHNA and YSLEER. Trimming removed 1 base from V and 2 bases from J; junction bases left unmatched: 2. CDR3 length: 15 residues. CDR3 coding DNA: TGCGCCAGCAGCCAAGCGGGACAGGGACAAGAGACCCAGTACTTC. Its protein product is CASSQAGQGQETQYF.

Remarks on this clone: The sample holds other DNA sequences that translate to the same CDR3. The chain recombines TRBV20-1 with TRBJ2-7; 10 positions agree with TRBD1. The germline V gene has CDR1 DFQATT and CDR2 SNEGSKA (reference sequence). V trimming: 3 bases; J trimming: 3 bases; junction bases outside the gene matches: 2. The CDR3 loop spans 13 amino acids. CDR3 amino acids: CSASRDRGYEQYF. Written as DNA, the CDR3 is TGCAGTGCTAGTAGGGACAGGGGCTACGAGCAGTACTTC.

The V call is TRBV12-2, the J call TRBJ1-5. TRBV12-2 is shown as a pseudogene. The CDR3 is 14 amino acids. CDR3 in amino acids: CASTRLRNNQPQHF. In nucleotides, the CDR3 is TGTGCAAGTACGAGGCTTAGGAACAATCAGCCCCAGCATTTT.

CDR3 amino acids: CASSIQIAGTSGRYIQYF. The CDR3 coding sequence is TGTGCCAGTAGTATCCAAATAGCCGGGACTAGCGGGAGGTACATTCAGTACTTC. The V and J genes are TRBV19 and TRBJ2-4, with 15 bases matching TRBD2. V shed 3 bases, J shed 8 bases, and the junction held 11 bases outside the gene matches. This CDR3 region has 18 residues. The germline V gene encodes CDR1 LNHDA and CDR2 SQIVND (reference sequence).

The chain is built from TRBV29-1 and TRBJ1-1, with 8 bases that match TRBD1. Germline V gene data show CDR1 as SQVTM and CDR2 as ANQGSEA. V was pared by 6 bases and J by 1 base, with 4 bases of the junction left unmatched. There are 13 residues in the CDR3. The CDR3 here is CSVGTGGNTEAFF. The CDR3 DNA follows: TGCAGCGTCGGTACAGGGGGGAACACTGAAGCTTTCTTT.

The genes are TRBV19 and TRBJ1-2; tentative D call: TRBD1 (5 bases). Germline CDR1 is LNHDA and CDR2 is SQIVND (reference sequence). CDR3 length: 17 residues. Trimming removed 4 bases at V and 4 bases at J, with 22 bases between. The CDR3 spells CASSTNPHDSRGYGYTF. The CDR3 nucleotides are TGTGCCAGTAGTACAAACCCCCACGACAGCCGCGGCTATGGCTACACCTTC.